Below, 18 T cell receptor beta chains from the same sample are listed, as sequenced in a study of shared clonotypes between healthy human individuals. Sequencing was performed with immunoSEQ multiplex PCR; in TCRdb, only in-frame clones are kept and a portion is missing. The table lists some 360,000 clones, 73% of them singletons. Sequenced material: memory CD4+ T cells sorted from blood. Subset: CD45RA-negative fraction. Receptor source: a man younger than 40 in good health.

The V gene is TRBV4-3, the J gene TRBJ2-1; the D is unclear. Trimming shortened V by 6 bases and J by 5 bases, and 17 bases separated the two germline ends. This CDR3 is 15 amino acids long. The germline CDR1 and CDR2 sequences are LGHNA and YSLEER. This chain's CDR3 is CASRSNDGLHNEQFF. The CDR3 DNA sequence: TGCGCCAGCAGATCCAACGATGGCCTGCACAATGAGCAGTTCTTC.

The table lists this clone with many counts. V is TRBV5-5 and J is TRBJ2-4, with TRBD1 as a possible D gene (5 bases). The CDR3 extends over 15 amino acids. Germline-derived CDR1 and CDR2 are SGHKS and YYEKEE (reference sequence). Trimming stripped 4 bases from V and 0 bases from J, with 11 bases between. CDR3 sequence: CASSVDRVAKNIQYF. As DNA, the CDR3 is TGTGCCAGCAGCGTCGACAGAGTAGCCAAAAACATTCAGTACTTC.

This clone was observed a single time. The junction differs from germline at one of its ends, possibly a read error. The sample holds other DNA sequences that translate to the same CDR3. The rearrangement uses TRBV19 and TRBJ2-7; 8 bases map to TRBD1. In germline, CDR1 is LNHDA, CDR2 SQIVND (reference sequence). This CDR3 has 15 amino acids. This CDR3 is CASSTLGQGWNEQYF. CDR3 nucleotide sequence: TGTGCTAGTAGTACCCTAGGACAGGGTTGGAACGAGCAGTACTTC.

This sequence joins TRBV9 and TRBJ2-3, with 12 bases identical to TRBD2. Germline CDR1 and CDR2: SGDLS and YYNGEE. V trimming: 1 base; J trimming: 6 bases; junction bases outside the gene matches: 3. This CDR3 has 15 residues. For the CDR3, the DNA is TGTGCCAGCAGCGTACTAGCGGGAGGGCCGGATACGCAGTATTTT. Protein product: CASSVLAGGPDTQYF.

This clone was observed a handful of times. This rearrangement joins TRBV2 to TRBJ2-7; tentatively, D is TRBD1 (6 bases). V was trimmed by 6 bases and J by 3 bases, leaving 15 bases between them. Germline V gene lookup returns CDR1 SNHLY and CDR2 FYNNEI. The CDR3 covers 14 residues. CDR3 sequence reads: CASSESWDIYEQYF. The CDR3 DNA is TGTGCCAGCAGCGAAAGTTGGGACATCTACGAGCAGTACTTC.

The V and J genes are TRBV27 and TRBJ2-7, with D possibly being TRBD2 (6 bases). CDR3 length equals 15 residues. Between the trimmed V and J ends, which lost 5 bases and 3 bases, there was a span of 17 bases. Germline V gives CDR1 MNHEY, CDR2 SMNVEV (reference sequence). The CDR3 DNA reads as TGTGCCAGCAGTCGACCGGGACTCAAAAACTACGAGCAGTACTTC. Its translation is CASSRPGLKNYEQYF.

The chain employs TRBV28 and TRBJ1-3; TRBD1 is a possible D gene (5 bases). The CDR3 has 15 residues. CDR1 and CDR2 (germline): MDHEN, SYDVKM. The V and J ends lost 6 bases and 4 bases respectively, with 16 bases between them. As DNA, the CDR3 is TGTGCCAGCAGCCCAGGGTGGGCGACGGGAAACACCATATATTTT. It is translated as CASSPGWATGNTIYF. Looking up the rest from reference TRBV28 and TRBJ1-3 gives the full variable domain: DVKVTQSSRYLVKRTGEKVFLECVQDMDHENMFWYRQDPGLGLRLIYFSYDVKMKEKGDIPEGYSVSREKKERFSLILESASTNQTSMYLCASSPGWATGNTIYFGEGSWLTVV.

Notes on this clone: The sample carries other DNA sequences with the same CDR3. This sequence joins TRBV11-2 and TRBJ1-2, with D perhaps matching TRBD1 (6 bases). Germline loops: CDR1 SGHAT, CDR2 FQNNGV. The CDR3 runs 12 residues. V was trimmed by 3 bases and J by 5 bases, leaving 7 bases between them. CDR3 DNA: TGTGCCAGCAGCTTGGACAGTTATGGCTACACCTTC. Protein: CASSLDSYGYTF. The full variable domain, with the rest looked up from reference TRBV11-2 and TRBJ1-2, is EAGVAQSPRYKIIEKRQSVAFWCNPISGHATLYWYQQILGQGPKLLIQFQNNGVVDDSQLPKDRFSAERLKGVDSTLKIQPAKLEDSAVYLCASSLDSYGYTFGSGTRLTVV.

There are a few counts of this clone. The CDR3 loop reads CASRVGKSSYEQYF. DNA for the CDR3: TGTGCCAGCAGGGTCGGGAAGAGCTCCTACGAGCAGTACTTC. The chain employs TRBV28 and TRBJ2-7; the D gene is possibly TRBD2 (5 bases). The CDR3 contains 14 residues. Germline CDR1 reads MDHEN; CDR2 reads SYDVKM. Trimming removed 6 bases from V and 0 bases from J, with 12 bases in between.

V usage is TRBV5-1 and J usage is TRBJ2-5; 8 nucleotides agree with TRBD2. With V trimmed by 4 bases and J by 1 base, 6 bases remained unmatched. The CDR3 is 15 amino acids. Looked up from germline, CDR1 is SGHRS and CDR2 is YFSETQ. The CDR3 DNA is TGCGCCAGCAGCCTCCACCTAGCGGGCCAAGAGACCCAGTACTTC. Protein sequence: CASSLHLAGQETQYF. Variable domain in full (rest from reference TRBV5-1 and TRBJ2-5): KAGVTQTPRYLIKTRGQQVTLSCSPISGHRSVSWYQQTPGQGLQFLFEYFSETQRNKGNFPGRFSGRQFSNSRSEMNVSTLELGDSALYLCASSLHLAGQETQYFGPGTRLLVL.

The rearrangement joins TRBV25-1 to TRBJ2-1, with no clear D. Trimming stripped 2 bases from V and 9 bases from J, with 11 bases between. The CDR3 consists of 13 residues. CDR1 and CDR2 (germline): MGHDK, SYGVNS. DNA for the CDR3: TGTGCCAGCAGTGAAAGGTCTCTGGGTGAGCAGTTCTTC. Its protein product is CASSERSLGEQFF.

V and J are TRBV11-2 and TRBJ2-7; D is unclear. Per the germline V gene, CDR1 is SGHAT and CDR2 is FQNNGV. Trimming pared 3 bases from V and 0 bases from J, leaving 9 bases between. This CDR3 region has 14 residues. In nucleotides, the CDR3 is TGTGCCAGCAGCTTTGGGGTTAGCTCCTACGAGCAGTACTTC. Translated: CASSFGVSSYEQYF.

The chain joins TRBV7-8 to TRBJ2-7; the match to TRBD1 covers 10 bases. There are 15 residues in the CDR3. Trimming cost V 1 base and J 3 bases; bases outside gene matches: 3. Looked up from germline, CDR1 is SGHVS and CDR2 is FQNEAQ. CDR3 protein: CASSLETGGFYEQYF. CDR3 sequence (DNA): TGTGCCAGCAGCTTAGAGACAGGGGGCTTCTACGAGCAGTACTTC.

A note on this clone: The junction does not match germline at one end; this may be a read error. The CDR3 coding sequence is TGTGTCAGCAGCTTAGCAGGGACCCCTGAAGCTTTCTTT. It codes for CVSSLAGTPEAFF. The J gene is TRBJ1-1, the V gene TRBV11-2, with D tentatively TRBD1 (5 bases). The CDR3 is 13 amino acids. Germline CDR1 SGHAT, CDR2 FQNNGV.

This chain connects TRBV2 to TRBJ1-5, with 9 bases matching TRBD1. The CDR3 is 16 residues long. Germline CDR1 is SNHLY and CDR2 is FYNNEI. V lost 3 bases, J lost 4 bases, and 7 bases stayed unmatched. CDR3 in DNA: TGTGCCAGCAGTGAGTTTGGGACAGGGTCGAATCAGCCCCAGCATTTT. Its translation: CASSEFGTGSNQPQHF.

J is TRBJ1-4 and V is TRBV11-2; D perhaps matches TRBD1 (6 bases). CDR1 is SGHAT, CDR2 FQNNGV, per germline. This CDR3 contains 15 residues. The germline V and J ends were trimmed by 0 bases and 13 bases, with 18 bases remaining between them. The CDR3 spells CASSLDLQGRGGLFF. As DNA, the CDR3 is TGTGCCAGCAGCTTAGATCTGCAGGGGCGAGGCGGACTGTTTTTT.

In this sample, this clone turned up once. The gene calls are TRBV28 and TRBJ2-5; D gene ambiguous. V dropped 2 bases and J dropped 7 bases, with 8 bases sitting between them. Germline V gene data show CDR1 as MDHEN and CDR2 as SYDVKM. The CDR3 covers 12 residues. The CDR3 DNA sequence: TGTGCCAGCAGTTTAGAATTCGGGACCCAGTACTTC. Translated: CASSLEFGTQYF.

The chain combines TRBV6-6 with TRBJ1-5; D is unclear. Trimming shortened V by 2 bases and J by 9 bases, and 11 bases separated the two germline ends. From germline, CDR1 is MNHNY and CDR2 SVGAGI (reference sequence). The CDR3 is 13 amino acids. CDR3 sequence: CASSYGDSRPQHF. CDR3 coding DNA: TGTGCCAGCAGTTACGGAGATTCAAGGCCCCAGCATTTT.